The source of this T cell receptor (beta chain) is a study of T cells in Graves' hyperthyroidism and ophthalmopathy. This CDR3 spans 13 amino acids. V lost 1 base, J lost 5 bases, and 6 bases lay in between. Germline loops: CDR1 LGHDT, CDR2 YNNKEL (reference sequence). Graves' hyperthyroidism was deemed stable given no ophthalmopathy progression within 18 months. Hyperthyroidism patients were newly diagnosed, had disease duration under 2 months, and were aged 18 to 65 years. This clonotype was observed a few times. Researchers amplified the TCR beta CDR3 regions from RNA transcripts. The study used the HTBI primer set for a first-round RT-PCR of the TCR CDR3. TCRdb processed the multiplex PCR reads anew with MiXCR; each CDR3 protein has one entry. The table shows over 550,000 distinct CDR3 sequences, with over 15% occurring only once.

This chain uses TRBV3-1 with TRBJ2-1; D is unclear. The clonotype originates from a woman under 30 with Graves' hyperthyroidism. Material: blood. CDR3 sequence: CASSQAVHNEQFF. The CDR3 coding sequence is TGTGCCAGCAGCCAAGCGGTCCACAATGAGCAGTTCTTC.